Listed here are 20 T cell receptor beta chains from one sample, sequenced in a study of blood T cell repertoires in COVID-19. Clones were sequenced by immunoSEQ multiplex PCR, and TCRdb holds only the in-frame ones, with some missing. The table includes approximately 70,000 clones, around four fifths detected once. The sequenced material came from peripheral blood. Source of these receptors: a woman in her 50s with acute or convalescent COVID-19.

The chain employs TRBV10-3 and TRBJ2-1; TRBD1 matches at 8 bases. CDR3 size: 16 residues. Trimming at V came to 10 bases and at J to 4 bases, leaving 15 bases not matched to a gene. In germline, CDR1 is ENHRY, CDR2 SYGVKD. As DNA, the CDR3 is TGTGCCACATTGGGAAGGACAGGGTATGGGTACAATGAGCAGTTCTTC. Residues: CATLGRTGYGYNEQFF.

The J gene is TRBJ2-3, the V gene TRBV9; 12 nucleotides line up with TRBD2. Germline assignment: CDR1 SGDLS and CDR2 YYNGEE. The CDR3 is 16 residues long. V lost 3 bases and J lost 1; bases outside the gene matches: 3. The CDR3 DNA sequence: TGTGCCAGCAGCGCGACTAGCGGGAGCGGCACAGATACGCAGTATTTT. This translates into CASSATSGSGTDTQYF.

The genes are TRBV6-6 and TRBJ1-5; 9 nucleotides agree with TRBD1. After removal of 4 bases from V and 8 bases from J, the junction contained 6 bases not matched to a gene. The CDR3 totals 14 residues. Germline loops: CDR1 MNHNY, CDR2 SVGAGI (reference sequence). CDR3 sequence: CASSSGDRVKPQHF. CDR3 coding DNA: TGTGCCAGCAGTTCAGGGGACAGGGTTAAGCCCCAGCATTTT.

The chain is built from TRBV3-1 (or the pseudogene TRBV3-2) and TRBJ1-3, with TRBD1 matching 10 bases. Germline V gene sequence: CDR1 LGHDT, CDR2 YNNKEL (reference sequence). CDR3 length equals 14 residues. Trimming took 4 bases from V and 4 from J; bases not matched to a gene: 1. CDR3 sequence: CASSLGQGGNTIYF. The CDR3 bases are TGTGCCAGCAGCCTGGGACAGGGGGGAAACACCATATATTTT.

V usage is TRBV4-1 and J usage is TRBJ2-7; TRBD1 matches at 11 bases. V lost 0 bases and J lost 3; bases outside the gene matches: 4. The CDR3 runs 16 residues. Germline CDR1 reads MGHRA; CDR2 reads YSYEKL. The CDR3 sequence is CASSQDEGTGGYEQYF. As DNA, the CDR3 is TGCGCCAGCAGCCAAGATGAGGGGACAGGGGGCTACGAGCAGTACTTC.

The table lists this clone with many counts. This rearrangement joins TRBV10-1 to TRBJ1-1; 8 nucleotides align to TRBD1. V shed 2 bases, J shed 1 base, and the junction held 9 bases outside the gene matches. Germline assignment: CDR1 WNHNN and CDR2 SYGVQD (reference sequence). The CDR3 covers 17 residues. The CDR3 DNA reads TGCGCCAGCAGTGAGCCTTCTTCCGGGACAGGGAACACTGAAGCTTTCTTT. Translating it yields CASSEPSSGTGNTEAFF.

The CDR3 DNA reads as TGTGCCATAAGACAGGGAGCTTGGACTGAAGCTTTCTTT. This gives the protein CAIRQGAWTEAFF. The chain is built from TRBV6-6 and TRBJ1-1; 7 nucleotides align to TRBD1. Germline CDR1 MNHNY, CDR2 SVGAGI (reference sequence). J lost 5 bases, V lost 10 bases, and 10 bases had no gene match. CDR3 length: 13 residues.

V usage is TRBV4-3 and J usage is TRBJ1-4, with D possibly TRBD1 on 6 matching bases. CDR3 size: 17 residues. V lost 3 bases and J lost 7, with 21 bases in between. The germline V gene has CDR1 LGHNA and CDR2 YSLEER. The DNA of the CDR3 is TGCGCCAGCAGCCACTCACCCGCCCAGGGGCCGGGTGAAAAACTGTTTTTT. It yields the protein CASSHSPAQGPGEKLFF.

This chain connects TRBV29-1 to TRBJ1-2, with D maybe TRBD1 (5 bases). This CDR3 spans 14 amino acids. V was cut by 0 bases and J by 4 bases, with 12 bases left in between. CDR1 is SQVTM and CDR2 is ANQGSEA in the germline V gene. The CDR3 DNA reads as TGCAGCGTTGAAGATCAGGGAATCGGCTATGGCTACACCTTC. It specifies CSVEDQGIGYGYTF.

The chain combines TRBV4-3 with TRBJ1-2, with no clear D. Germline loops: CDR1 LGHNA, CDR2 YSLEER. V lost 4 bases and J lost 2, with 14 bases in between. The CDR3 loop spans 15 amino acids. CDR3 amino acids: CASSPTRDLNYGYTF. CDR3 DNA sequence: TGCGCCAGCAGCCCAACGCGGGATCTGAACTATGGCTACACCTTC.

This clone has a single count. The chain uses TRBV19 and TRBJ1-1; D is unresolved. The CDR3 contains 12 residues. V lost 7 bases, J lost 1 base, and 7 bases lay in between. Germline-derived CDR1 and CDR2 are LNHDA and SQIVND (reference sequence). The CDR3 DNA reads TGTGCCAGTACGTACTGGAACACTGAAGCTTTCTTT. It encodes CASTYWNTEAFF.

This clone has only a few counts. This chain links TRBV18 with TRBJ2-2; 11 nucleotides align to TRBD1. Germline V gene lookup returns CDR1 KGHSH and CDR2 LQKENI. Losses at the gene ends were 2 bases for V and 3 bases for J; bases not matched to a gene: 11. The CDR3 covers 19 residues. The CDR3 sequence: CASSPKAGQGDRDTGELFF. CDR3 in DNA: TGTGCCAGCTCACCAAAGGCGGGACAGGGGGACCGGGACACCGGGGAGCTGTTTTTT.

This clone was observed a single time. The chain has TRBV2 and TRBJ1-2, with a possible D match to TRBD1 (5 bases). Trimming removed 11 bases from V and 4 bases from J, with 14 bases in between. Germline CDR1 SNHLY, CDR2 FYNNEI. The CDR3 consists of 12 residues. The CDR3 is CASGEGAYGYTF. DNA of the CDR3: TGTGCCTCGGGGGAAGGGGCCTATGGCTACACCTTC.

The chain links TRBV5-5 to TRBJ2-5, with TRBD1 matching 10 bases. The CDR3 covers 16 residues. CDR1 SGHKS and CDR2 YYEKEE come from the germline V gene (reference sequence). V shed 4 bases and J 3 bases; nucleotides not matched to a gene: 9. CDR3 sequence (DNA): TGTGCCAGCAGCCTTGGGACAGGGGAGGGCAAAGAGACCCAGTACTTC. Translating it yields CASSLGTGEGKETQYF.

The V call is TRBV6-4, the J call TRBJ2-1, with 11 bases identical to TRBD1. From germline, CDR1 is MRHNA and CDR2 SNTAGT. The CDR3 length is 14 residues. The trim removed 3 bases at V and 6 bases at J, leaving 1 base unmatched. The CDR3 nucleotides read TGTGCCAGCAGTGAGGGACAGGGGGGCAATGAGCAGTTCTTC. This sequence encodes CASSEGQGGNEQFF.

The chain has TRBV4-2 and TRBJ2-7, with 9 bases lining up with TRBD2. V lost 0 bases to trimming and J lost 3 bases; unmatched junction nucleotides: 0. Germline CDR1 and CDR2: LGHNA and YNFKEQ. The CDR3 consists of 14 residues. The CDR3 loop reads CASSQDSGGYEQYF. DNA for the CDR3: TGTGCCAGCAGCCAAGATAGCGGGGGCTACGAGCAGTACTTC.

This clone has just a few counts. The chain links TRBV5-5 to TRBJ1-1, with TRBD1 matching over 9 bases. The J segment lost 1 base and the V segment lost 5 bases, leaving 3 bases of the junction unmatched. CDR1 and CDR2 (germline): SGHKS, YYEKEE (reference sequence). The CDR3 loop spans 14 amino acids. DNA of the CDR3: TGTGCCAGCAGGTGGACAGGGGCGAACACTGAAGCTTTCTTT. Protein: CASRWTGANTEAFF.

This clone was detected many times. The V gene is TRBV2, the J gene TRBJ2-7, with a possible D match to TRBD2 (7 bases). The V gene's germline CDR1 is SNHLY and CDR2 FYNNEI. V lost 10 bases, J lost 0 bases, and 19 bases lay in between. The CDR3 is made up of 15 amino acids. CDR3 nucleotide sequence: TGTGCCACCCTTAAGGGGGGGGACCTCTCCTACGAGCAGTACTTC. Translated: CATLKGGDLSYEQYF.

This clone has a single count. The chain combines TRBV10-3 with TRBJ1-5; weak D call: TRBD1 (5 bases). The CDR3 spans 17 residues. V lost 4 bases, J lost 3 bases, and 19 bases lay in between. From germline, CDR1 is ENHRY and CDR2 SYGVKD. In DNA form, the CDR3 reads TGTGCCATCAGTGGAGGGACCGGAGGGGCCTACAATCAGCCCCAGCATTTT. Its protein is CAISGGTGGAYNQPQHF.

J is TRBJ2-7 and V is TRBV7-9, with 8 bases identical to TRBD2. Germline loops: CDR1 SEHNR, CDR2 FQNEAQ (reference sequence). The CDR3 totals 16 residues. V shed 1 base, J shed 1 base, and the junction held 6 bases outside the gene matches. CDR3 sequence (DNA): TGTGCCAGCAGCTTAGAGGGCGGGGGGCTATCCTACGAGCAGTACTTC. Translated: CASSLEGGGLSYEQYF. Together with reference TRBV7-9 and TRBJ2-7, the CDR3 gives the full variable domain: DTGVSQNPRHKITKRGQNVTFRCDPISEHNRLYWYRQTLGQGPEFLTYFQNEAQLEKSRLLSDRFSAERPKGSFSTLEIQRTEQGDSAMYLCASSLEGGGLSYEQYFGPGTRLTVT.